This T cell receptor beta chain was recovered during a study of T cell repertoires in cytomegalovirus infection. Study details: Public TCR beta signatures marked donors with CMV infection and the matching HLA. Findings and caveats of the study: Carriers of CMV plus the relevant HLA were identified by cumulative public TCR beta family frequency. HLA-C-restricted CMV clonotypes gave the most frequent clonotype in two of eight donors.

This clonotype was seen at least ten times. Antigen: not known. In TCRdb, the reads were re-called with MiXCR into one record per CDR3 protein. The repertoire includes some 110,000 distinct CDR3 sequences, roughly a tenth of them detected once, and roughly 31% sits in the top ten. Sequences were obtained from PBMCs, sequenced either directly or after in vitro stimulation (not recorded which). This receptor was taken from a human donor in good health (CMV status not recorded). Some clones in this sample may be carry-over from other donors' samples.

For the CDR3, the DNA is TGTGCCAGCAGTTCGACTCTTGTCAACCAAAACATTCAGTACTTC. The encoded protein is CASSSTLVNQNIQYF. The J gene is TRBJ2-4, the V gene TRBV27, with D hard to call. This CDR3 contains 15 residues. Looked up from germline, CDR1 is MNHEY and CDR2 is SMNVEV (reference sequence). V lost 4 bases and J 5 bases, leaving 15 bases between the germline ends.